This T cell receptor beta chain was recorded in a study of regulatory T cells in long-lasting Graves disease. Study at large: For under 3 months, newly diagnosed Graves' patients had been taking antithyroid drugs.

Trimming took 3 bases from V and 0 from J; bases not matched to a gene: 8. The V gene's germline CDR1 is MGHRA and CDR2 YSYEKL. This CDR3 is built from 18 residues. TCR beta libraries were built with iRepertoire HTBI primers and Arm-PCR of CDR3 regions. MiXCR, applied by TCRdb to the multiplex PCR reads, yields one record per CDR3 protein. The repertoire holds 370,000 or so distinct CDR3 sequences, 15% to 20% seen once, with 20% to 25% in the top ten. This clonotype was seen more than once but under ten times. What it recognizes is unknown. General observations from the study: Persistent disease was characterized by preferential usage of TRBV28, TRBJ1-2 and TRBJ2-5.

Sample time point: newly diagnosed GD, antithyroid drugs for less than 3 months. Generation of the TCR library employed RNA extracted from PBMCs. Graves' disease diagnosis relied on American Thyroid Association guidelines. This sample also belongs to another study, concerning T cells in Graves' hyperthyroidism and ophthalmopathy.

Material: peripheral blood mononuclear cells (PBMCs), obtained at new diagnosis, from a patient treated with antithyroid drugs. The sequence derives from a woman between 18 and 30 years old with Graves disease. V usage is TRBV4-1 and J usage is TRBJ2-7, with 13 bases identical to TRBD2. The CDR3 region is CASSQHGLAGASSYEQYF. The CDR3 DNA sequence: TGCGCCAGCAGCCAGCACGGACTAGCGGGAGCCTCCTCCTACGAGCAGTACTTC.